This T cell receptor (beta chain) came from a study of shared clonotypes between healthy human individuals. General study results and limits: Of the naive CD4 clonotypes, around 5% were shared across a few donors.

Germline loops: CDR1 SNHLY, CDR2 FYNNEI. This CDR3 spans 17 amino acids. V was pared by 8 bases and J by 0 bases, with 9 bases of the junction left unmatched. This clone appeared a single time. Its matching antigen is unknown. Sequencing used immunoSEQ multiplex PCR; TCRdb keeps in-frame clones, though not all of them. The sample consists of 640,000 or so clones, around 72% of them appearing once. The genes are TRBV2 and TRBJ2-6; TRBD1 aligns across 8 bases. The sequencing input was memory CD4+ T cells sorted from blood. As to subset: CD45RA-negative fraction. The receptor was isolated from a woman aged 25 to 39 in good health. CDR3 nucleotide sequence: TGTGCCAGCGGAACCGGGACAGGACCCTCTGGGGCCAACGTCCTGACTTTC. Encoded protein: CASGTGTGPSGANVLTF.